These T cell receptor beta chains were read from a single sample in a study of cytomegalovirus exposure and HLA in healthy donors. Profiling relied on immunoSEQ multiplex PCR, and the TCRdb table lists in-frame clones only, not all of them. The sample holds around 130,000 clones, about four fifths seen once. The specimen was PBMCs. The receptor set was obtained from a woman under 30 in good health and CMV-seronegative. Each CDR3 is given with its conserved first and last residue. Each record gives: CDR3 protein, D gene, V gene, J gene. A D gene is named only where the DNA matches it firmly.

CDR3 protein: CASSPITGGAWTEAFF
D gene: TRBD1
V gene: TRBV27
J gene: TRBJ1-1

CDR3 protein: CASIDRSPKYEQYF
D gene: NA
V gene: TRBV28
J gene: TRBJ2-7

CDR3 protein: CASSPSLGQGPGQYF
D gene: TRBD1
V gene: TRBV18
J gene: TRBJ1-3

CDR3 protein: CASTMIDRDHSPLHF
D gene: TRBD1
V gene: TRBV6-5
J gene: TRBJ1-6

CDR3 protein: CASSVLAGGPDTQYF
D gene: TRBD2
V gene: TRBV27
J gene: TRBJ2-3

CDR3 protein: CASSPQNTNTGELFF
D gene: NA
V gene: TRBV6-6
J gene: TRBJ2-2

CDR3 protein: CASSSLNFNEQFF
D gene: NA
V gene: TRBV6-5
J gene: TRBJ2-1

CDR3 protein: CASSSIVESEAFF
D gene: NA
V gene: TRBV6-5
J gene: TRBJ1-1

CDR3 protein: CASSRRTGGSVDPYEQYF
D gene: TRBD1
V gene: TRBV7-2
J gene: NA

CDR3 protein: CSVGGQQETQYF
D gene: NA
V gene: TRBV29-1
J gene: TRBJ2-5

CDR3 protein: CASSVFGGDTDTQYF
D gene: TRBD2
V gene: TRBV25-1
J gene: TRBJ2-3

CDR3 protein: CASNPDRGSTEAFF
D gene: TRBD1
V gene: TRBV19
J gene: TRBJ1-1

CDR3 protein: CASRPQTSNEKLFF
D gene: NA
V gene: TRBV6-5
J gene: TRBJ1-4

CDR3 protein: CALGGLLGTEAFF
D gene: NA
V gene: TRBV30
J gene: TRBJ1-1

CDR3 protein: CSVDPLGAYGYTF
D gene: NA
V gene: TRBV29-1
J gene: TRBJ1-2

CDR3 protein: CASNNRVGRAYEQYF
D gene: NA
V gene: TRBV6-1
J gene: TRBJ2-7

CDR3 protein: CASSFLPSVSVEAFF
D gene: NA
V gene: TRBV7-6
J gene: TRBJ1-1

CDR3 protein: CASSPLPLGGQSYEQYF
D gene: NA
V gene: TRBV18
J gene: TRBJ2-7

CDR3 protein: CASSSAQGAIYGYTF
D gene: TRBD1
V gene: TRBV19
J gene: TRBJ1-2

CDR3 protein: CASSLDRSGNTIYF
D gene: NA
V gene: TRBV11-2
J gene: TRBJ1-3

CDR3 protein: CASSASGHSGNTIYF
D gene: NA
V gene: TRBV2
J gene: TRBJ1-3

CDR3 protein: CASSLLGGTSGIGEQFF
D gene: TRBD2
V gene: TRBV27
J gene: TRBJ2-1

CDR3 protein: CASSQGTGVYGNTIYF
D gene: TRBD1
V gene: TRBV4-2
J gene: TRBJ1-3

CDR3 protein: CAWEATYSETQYF
D gene: NA
V gene: TRBV30
J gene: TRBJ2-5

CDR3 protein: CATSLLTGGQETQYF
D gene: TRBD2
V gene: TRBV15
J gene: TRBJ2-5

CDR3 protein: CASSVLPTGGRNEQFF
D gene: TRBD1
V gene: TRBV7-3
J gene: TRBJ2-1

CDR3 protein: CASSPVLGRQNTEAFF
D gene: NA
V gene: TRBV18
J gene: TRBJ1-1

CDR3 protein: CASSLVLETQYF
D gene: NA
V gene: TRBV7-9
J gene: TRBJ2-5

CDR3 protein: CASSLVTGANTEAFF
D gene: TRBD1
V gene: TRBV5-5
J gene: TRBJ1-1

CDR3 protein: CASSTWQGGNTGELFF
D gene: NA
V gene: TRBV7-6
J gene: TRBJ2-2

CDR3 protein: CASSPGQGRGGTEAFF
D gene: TRBD1
V gene: TRBV19
J gene: TRBJ1-1

CDR3 protein: CASSPLAGGYAETQYF
D gene: TRBD2
V gene: TRBV7-7
J gene: TRBJ2-5

CDR3 protein: CASRGQAYEQYF
D gene: TRBD1
V gene: TRBV6-1
J gene: TRBJ2-7

CDR3 protein: CASSPTGTPTDTQYF
D gene: NA
V gene: TRBV7-9
J gene: TRBJ2-3

CDR3 protein: CASSRAGTSQDTQYF
D gene: TRBD2
V gene: TRBV5-1
J gene: TRBJ2-3

CDR3 protein: CASVPGEFF
D gene: NA
V gene: TRBV10-1
J gene: TRBJ2-1

CDR3 protein: CASSVGTDTGELFF
D gene: TRBD1
V gene: TRBV7-9
J gene: TRBJ2-2

CDR3 protein: CASSPTGNAFYEQYF
D gene: TRBD1
V gene: TRBV4-1
J gene: TRBJ2-7

CDR3 protein: CASSLAGGGGLRDTQYF
D gene: TRBD2
V gene: TRBV7-6
J gene: TRBJ2-3

CDR3 protein: CATSRRAGESSKQYF
D gene: TRBD2
V gene: TRBV15
J gene: TRBJ2-7